These T cell receptor beta chains were read from a single sample in a study of blood T cell repertoires in COVID-19. Clones were sequenced by immunoSEQ multiplex PCR, and TCRdb holds only the in-frame ones, with some missing. The repertoire holds hundreds of thousands of clones, with just under 90% as singletons. The source material was PBMCs or T cells enriched from blood (not recorded which). All receptors come from a man aged 50 to 60 who had been exposed to COVID-19. Both conserved end residues are part of each CDR3. Each record gives: CDR3 protein, CDR3 DNA, V gene, J gene, D gene, clone size. D genes are given only for firm matches. Some rows have no size entry. The others give once, few or many, or a class for an expanded clone.

CDR3 protein: CASSRPRGDNYGYTF
CDR3 DNA: TGTGCCAGCAGCCGCCCGCGGGGGGATAACTATGGCTACACCTTC
V gene: TRBV4-2
J gene: TRBJ1-2
D gene: .
clone size: .

CDR3 protein: CASSLVLSGADTQYF
CDR3 DNA: TGTGCCAGCAGCTTAGTTCTTAGCGGGGCAGATACGCAGTATTTT
V gene: TRBV11-2
J gene: TRBJ2-3
D gene: TRBD2
clone size: .

CDR3 protein: CASSWGQGALWLRTEAFF
CDR3 DNA: TGTGCCAGCAGTTGGGGACAGGGGGCCCTTTGGTTGAGGACTGAAGCTTTCTTT
V gene: TRBV28
J gene: TRBJ1-1
D gene: TRBD1
clone size: .

CDR3 protein: CASNTGGSYNEQFF
CDR3 DNA: TGTGCCAGCAACACAGGCGGCTCCTACAATGAGCAGTTCTTC
V gene: TRBV13
J gene: TRBJ2-1
D gene: .
clone size: .

CDR3 protein: CASSPDRSGQPQHF
CDR3 DNA: TGTGCCAGCTCACCGGACAGATCAGGTCAGCCCCAGCATTTT
V gene: TRBV18
J gene: TRBJ1-5
D gene: .
clone size: .

CDR3 protein: CASQTSGIFSNQPQHF
CDR3 DNA: TGTGCCAGTCAGACCTCAGGGATCTTTAGCAATCAGCCCCAGCATTTT
V gene: TRBV19
J gene: TRBJ1-5
D gene: .
clone size: .

CDR3 protein: CASREDSYGNTIYF
CDR3 DNA: TGTGCCAGCAGGGAGGACAGTTACGGAAACACCATATATTTT
V gene: TRBV6-5
J gene: TRBJ1-3
D gene: .
clone size: .

CDR3 protein: CASSLGQGPGNTIYF
CDR3 DNA: TGTGCCAGCAGCCTGGGGCAGGGTCCTGGAAACACCATATATTTT
V gene: TRBV28
J gene: TRBJ1-3
D gene: .
clone size: .

CDR3 protein: CASSGTSYEQYF
CDR3 DNA: TGTGCCAGCAGCGGGACTTCTTACGAGCAGTACTTC
V gene: TRBV9
J gene: TRBJ2-7
D gene: .
clone size: .

CDR3 protein: CASSLSNRVRGAEAFF
CDR3 DNA: TGTGCCAGCAGCTTATCGAATCGGGTCCGGGGTGCTGAAGCTTTCTTT
V gene: TRBV7-8
J gene: TRBJ1-1
D gene: .
clone size: .

CDR3 protein: CASSPGTSGRPWDEQFF
CDR3 DNA: TGTGCCAGCAGCCCAGGGACTAGCGGGAGACCATGGGATGAGCAGTTCTTC
V gene: TRBV7-2
J gene: TRBJ2-1
D gene: TRBD2
clone size: .

CDR3 protein: CASSQNTNTEAFF
CDR3 DNA: TGTGCCAGCAGCCAGAATACGAACACTGAAGCTTTCTTT
V gene: TRBV5-5
J gene: TRBJ1-1
D gene: .
clone size: .

CDR3 protein: CASREREEKTQFF
CDR3 DNA: TGTGCCAGCAGGGAGCGGGAGGAGAAAACACAGTTCTTC
V gene: TRBV2
J gene: TRBJ2-1
D gene: TRBD2
clone size: .

CDR3 protein: CASSLRMNSPLHF
CDR3 DNA: TGTGCCAGCAGCTTGAGGATGAATTCACCCCTCCACTTT
V gene: TRBV7-2
J gene: TRBJ1-6
D gene: .
clone size: once

CDR3 protein: CASSLLGQGSGGELFF
CDR3 DNA: TGCGCCAGCAGCTTGTTGGGACAGGGAAGTGGCGGGGAGCTGTTTTTT
V gene: TRBV5-1
J gene: TRBJ2-2
D gene: TRBD1
clone size: .

CDR3 protein: CASSPTSGLIETQYF
CDR3 DNA: TGTGCCAGCTCACCGACTAGCGGGTTAATCGAGACCCAGTACTTC
V gene: TRBV18
J gene: TRBJ2-5
D gene: TRBD2
clone size: .

CDR3 protein: CASSQAIDRVRGTEAFF
CDR3 DNA: TGTGCCAGCAGCCAAGCAATAGACAGGGTTCGGGGCACTGAAGCTTTCTTT
V gene: TRBV14
J gene: TRBJ1-1
D gene: TRBD1
clone size: .

CDR3 protein: CASSFGVGYYNEQFF
CDR3 DNA: TGTGCCAGCAGCTTCGGAGTGGGTTACTACAATGAGCAGTTCTTC
V gene: TRBV14
J gene: TRBJ2-1
D gene: .
clone size: .

CDR3 protein: CASSISGSTDTQYF
CDR3 DNA: TGTGCCAGTAGTATCAGCGGGAGCACAGATACGCAGTATTTT
V gene: TRBV19
J gene: TRBJ2-3
D gene: .
clone size: .

CDR3 protein: CASSPPQGENTEAFF
CDR3 DNA: TGTGCCAGCAGCCCCCCACAGGGGGAGAACACTGAAGCTTTCTTT
V gene: TRBV9
J gene: TRBJ1-1
D gene: TRBD1
clone size: .

CDR3 protein: CASSEGAGVDTQYF
CDR3 DNA: TGTGCCAGCAGTGAGGGGGCGGGAGTCGATACGCAGTATTTT
V gene: TRBV2
J gene: TRBJ2-3
D gene: .
clone size: .

CDR3 protein: CASSRGGQPQHF
CDR3 DNA: TGTGCCAGCAGTCGGGGTGGACAGCCCCAGCATTTT
V gene: TRBV27
J gene: TRBJ1-5
D gene: .
clone size: once

CDR3 protein: CASSSTGAVQPQHF
CDR3 DNA: TGTGCCAGCAGCTCTACAGGGGCCGTTCAGCCCCAGCATTTT
V gene: TRBV27
J gene: TRBJ1-5
D gene: TRBD1
clone size: .

CDR3 protein: CASSGGQGSSYNEQFF
CDR3 DNA: TGTGCCAGTAGCGGGGGACAGGGCAGCTCCTACAATGAGCAGTTCTTC
V gene: TRBV19
J gene: TRBJ2-1
D gene: TRBD1
clone size: .

CDR3 protein: CASSFKPTGAYNEQFF
CDR3 DNA: TGTGCCAGCAGCTTTAAACCGACAGGGGCGTACAATGAGCAGTTCTTC
V gene: TRBV7-9
J gene: TRBJ2-1
D gene: TRBD1
clone size: .

CDR3 protein: CASSSKTGGGSGANVLTF
CDR3 DNA: TGTGCCAGCAGCTCGAAGACAGGGGGCGGCTCTGGGGCCAACGTCCTGACTTTC
V gene: TRBV5-4
J gene: TRBJ2-6
D gene: TRBD1
clone size: .

CDR3 protein: CASSGTPSSYNEQFF
CDR3 DNA: TGTGCCAGCAGTGGGACACCGAGCTCCTACAATGAGCAGTTCTTC
V gene: TRBV2
J gene: TRBJ2-1
D gene: .
clone size: once

CDR3 protein: CASSLLGLVAALAKNIQYF
CDR3 DNA: TGTGCCAGCAGTTTGTTGGGGCTGGTGGCGGCCCTAGCCAAAAACATTCAGTACTTC
V gene: TRBV28
J gene: TRBJ2-4
D gene: .
clone size: .

CDR3 protein: CASSRGQNTEAFF
CDR3 DNA: TGTGCCAGCAGTAGAGGACAGAACACTGAAGCTTTCTTT
V gene: TRBV6-5
J gene: TRBJ1-1
D gene: .
clone size: .

CDR3 protein: CASSLAVRYSNQPQHF
CDR3 DNA: TGTGCCAGCAGCTTAGCGGTGAGATATAGCAATCAGCCCCAGCATTTT
V gene: TRBV7-6
J gene: TRBJ1-5
D gene: .
clone size: .

CDR3 protein: CASSVGLMNTEAFF
CDR3 DNA: TGTGCCAGCAGTGTGGGCCTCATGAACACTGAAGCTTTCTTT
V gene: TRBV2
J gene: TRBJ1-1
D gene: .
clone size: .

CDR3 protein: CASSLRGQGMSEAFF
CDR3 DNA: TGCGCCAGCAGCTTGAGGGGACAGGGGATGTCTGAAGCTTTCTTT
V gene: TRBV5-1
J gene: TRBJ1-1
D gene: TRBD1
clone size: .

CDR3 protein: CASSVELNTEAFF
CDR3 DNA: TGTGCCAGCAGCGTGGAGTTGAACACTGAAGCTTTCTTT
V gene: TRBV9
J gene: TRBJ1-1
D gene: .
clone size: few

CDR3 protein: CASSVGGANTEAFF
CDR3 DNA: TGTGCCAGCAGCGTAGGTGGAGCGAACACTGAAGCTTTCTTT
V gene: TRBV9
J gene: TRBJ1-1
D gene: .
clone size: .

CDR3 protein: CASSLISYNEQFF
CDR3 DNA: TGTGCCAGCAGCTTAATTAGTTACAATGAGCAGTTCTTC
V gene: TRBV11-2
J gene: TRBJ2-1
D gene: .
clone size: .

CDR3 protein: CASCLQGPSMGEQFF
CDR3 DNA: TGTGCCAGCTGCCTACAGGGTCCATCAATGGGCGAGCAGTTCTTC
V gene: TRBV2
J gene: TRBJ2-1
D gene: .
clone size: .

CDR3 protein: CATSWGSEGISYNEQFF
CDR3 DNA: TGTGCCACCAGTTGGGGTTCGGAGGGGATCTCCTACAATGAGCAGTTCTTC
V gene: TRBV24-1
J gene: TRBJ2-1
D gene: .
clone size: once

CDR3 protein: CASSAQGANFGNTIYF
CDR3 DNA: TGTGCCAGCAGCGCACAGGGGGCAAATTTTGGAAACACCATATATTTT
V gene: TRBV9
J gene: TRBJ1-3
D gene: TRBD1
clone size: .

CDR3 protein: CASSANPSGLAGSGELFF
CDR3 DNA: TGTGCCAGCAGCGCAAATCCTAGTGGGCTAGCGGGGTCCGGGGAGCTGTTTTTT
V gene: TRBV7-3
J gene: TRBJ2-2
D gene: TRBD2
clone size: once

CDR3 protein: CASSPVQGNYGYTF
CDR3 DNA: TGTGCCAGCAGCCCCGTTCAGGGGAACTATGGCTACACCTTC
V gene: TRBV7-9
J gene: TRBJ1-2
D gene: .
clone size: .

CDR3 protein: CASSPGQVYGYTF
CDR3 DNA: TGTGCCAGCAGCCCGGGACAGGTGTATGGCTACACCTTC
V gene: TRBV5-6
J gene: TRBJ1-2
D gene: TRBD1
clone size: .

CDR3 protein: CASSEMGPATEAFF
CDR3 DNA: TGTGCCAGCAGTGAAATGGGGCCGGCCACTGAAGCTTTCTTT
V gene: TRBV2
J gene: TRBJ1-1
D gene: .
clone size: .

CDR3 protein: CASSQGLAQAQYF
CDR3 DNA: TGTGCCAGCAGCCAGGGACTAGCGCAGGCCCAGTACTTC
V gene: TRBV3-1/TRBV3-2
J gene: TRBJ2-5
D gene: TRBD2
clone size: .

CDR3 protein: CASSNLPGANVLTF
CDR3 DNA: TGTGCCAGTAGTAACCTACCCGGGGCCAACGTCCTGACTTTC
V gene: TRBV19
J gene: TRBJ2-6
D gene: .
clone size: .

CDR3 protein: CASSDDRGRLGAFF
CDR3 DNA: TGTGCCAGCAGTGACGACAGGGGGAGGCTAGGAGCTTTCTTT
V gene: TRBV6-1
J gene: TRBJ1-1
D gene: TRBD1
clone size: .

CDR3 protein: CASSWTGAVYGYTF
CDR3 DNA: TGTGCCAGCAGTTGGACAGGGGCGGTGTATGGCTACACCTTC
V gene: TRBV6-5
J gene: TRBJ1-2
D gene: TRBD1
clone size: .

CDR3 protein: CASSDSSGAPGYGYTF
CDR3 DNA: TGTGCCAGCAGTGACTCCTCAGGGGCGCCGGGCTATGGCTACACCTTC
V gene: TRBV25-1
J gene: TRBJ1-2
D gene: .
clone size: once

CDR3 protein: CAISDNLRGGFGDTQYF
CDR3 DNA: TGTGCCATCAGTGACAATCTACGGGGGGGTTTTGGAGATACGCAGTATTTT
V gene: TRBV10-3
J gene: TRBJ2-3
D gene: TRBD2
clone size: .

CDR3 protein: CATSDPENGYNEQFF
CDR3 DNA: TGTGCCACCAGTGACCCAGAAAATGGTTACAATGAGCAGTTCTTC
V gene: TRBV24-1
J gene: TRBJ2-1
D gene: .
clone size: .

CDR3 protein: CASNYGTLGTEAFF
CDR3 DNA: TGTGCCAGCAACTACGGGACATTGGGCACTGAAGCTTTCTTT
V gene: TRBV6-5
J gene: TRBJ1-1
D gene: .
clone size: .

CDR3 protein: CASSSPLAGGSDTQYF
CDR3 DNA: TGTGCCAGCAGTTCTCCCCTCGCGGGAGGGTCAGATACGCAGTATTTT
V gene: TRBV28
J gene: TRBJ2-3
D gene: TRBD2
clone size: .

CDR3 protein: CAISSGMSSGANVLTF
CDR3 DNA: TGTGCCATTTCTAGCGGGATGAGCTCTGGGGCCAACGTCCTGACTTTC
V gene: TRBV10-3
J gene: TRBJ2-6
D gene: TRBD2
clone size: .